The 23 T cell receptor beta chains given below trace back to one sample, sequenced in a study of CD8 T cells in Susac syndrome. Random hexamers primed reverse transcription of about 0.5 to 1 ug RNA. TCRdb passed the immunoSEQ multiplex PCR reads through MiXCR, listing each CDR3 protein once. The sample yields under 200,000 distinct CDR3 sequences, about 91% seen once. Specimen: CD4+ T cells from PBMCs. The source of these receptors is a human donor with Susac syndrome.

The gene calls are TRBV15 and TRBJ2-2; unclear D gene. The germline V gene encodes CDR1 LNHNV and CDR2 YYDKDF (reference sequence). The CDR3 sequence is 14 residues long. V lost 0 bases, J lost 6 bases, and 8 bases lay in between. CDR3 residues: CATSRDQVPGELFF. CDR3 nucleotide sequence: TGTGCCACCAGCAGAGATCAAGTACCCGGGGAGCTGTTTTTT.

V and J are TRBV3-1 and TRBJ2-3, with TRBD2 identical over 7 bases. Germline-derived CDR1 and CDR2 are LGHDT and YNNKEL (reference sequence). After removal of 0 bases from V and 5 bases from J, the junction contained 5 bases not matched to a gene. CDR3 length: 15 amino acids. The CDR3 spells CASSQEGGPVDTQYF. Written as DNA, the CDR3 is TGTGCCAGCAGCCAAGAGGGAGGGCCCGTAGATACGCAGTATTTT.

The chain links TRBV5-1 to TRBJ2-5; D unresolved. The germline V gene encodes CDR1 SGHRS and CDR2 YFSETQ. V gave up 4 bases and J gave up 1 base, with 5 bases separating them. The CDR3 is 12 amino acids. The CDR3 DNA follows: TGCGCCAGCAGCCATACCCAAGAGACCCAGTACTTC. It translates to CASSHTQETQYF.

The CDR3 spells CATSWGTGSTDTQYF. Written as DNA, the CDR3 is TGTGCCACCAGCTGGGGGACAGGTAGCACAGATACGCAGTATTTT. This chain links TRBV15 with TRBJ2-3; TRBD1 agrees at 8 bases. CDR1 LNHNV and CDR2 YYDKDF come from the germline V gene (reference sequence). The CDR3 is made up of 15 amino acids. V trimming: 5 bases; J trimming: 0 bases; junction bases outside the gene matches: 4.

The chain has TRBV11-2 and TRBJ2-1; weak D call: TRBD2 (6 bases). The length of the CDR3 is 12 residues. Trimming took off 7 bases at V and 6 bases at J, with 10 bases between the two ends. Germline CDR1 SGHAT, CDR2 FQNNGV. The CDR3 nucleotides are TGTGCCAGCACTCCGGGGGTCAATGAGCAGTTCTTC. Translated: CASTPGVNEQFF.

This chain uses TRBV20-1 with TRBJ1-5; tentatively, D is TRBD1 (5 bases). Germline V CDR1 and CDR2: DFQATT, SNEGSKA (reference sequence). V gave up 3 bases and J gave up 0 bases, with 6 bases separating them. The CDR3 spans 13 residues. The CDR3 sequence is CSASQGSNQPQHF. In nucleotides, the CDR3 is TGCAGTGCTAGTCAGGGTAGCAATCAGCCCCAGCATTTT.

The chain is built from TRBV19 and TRBJ2-5, with D possibly being TRBD1 (6 bases). This CDR3 has 13 residues. Germline CDR1 is LNHDA and CDR2 is SQIVND (reference sequence). The ends were cut back, 9 bases at V and 3 bases at J, with 14 bases in the middle. CDR3 amino acids: CASARGWEETQYF. The CDR3 DNA reads as TGTGCCAGCGCGAGGGGGTGGGAAGAGACCCAGTACTTC.

CDR3 amino acids: CASSVTGLAVFYEQYF. In DNA form, the CDR3 reads TGTGCCAGCAGCGTAACGGGACTAGCGGTTTTCTACGAGCAGTACTTC. The chain combines TRBV9 with TRBJ2-7; 11 nucleotides align to TRBD2. CDR1 is SGDLS, CDR2 YYNGEE, per germline. CDR3 size: 16 residues. J lost 3 bases, V lost 1 base, and 6 bases had no gene match.

The rearrangement joins TRBV7-6 to TRBJ2-6, with TRBD1 matching 9 bases. The CDR3 consists of 19 residues. Trimming took 2 bases from V and 4 from J; bases not matched to a gene: 12. Germline V gene data show CDR1 as SGHVS and CDR2 as FNYEAQ. The CDR3 nucleotides read TGTGCCAGCAGCTTATTGAGGGACAGGGTTGATCGAGGGGCCAACGTCCTGACTTTC. Residues: CASSLLRDRVDRGANVLTF.

The chain couples TRBV5-1 to TRBJ2-2, with a weak D call TRBD2 (6 bases). Trimming shortened V by 2 bases and J by 2 bases, and 22 bases separated the two germline ends. Germline V gene lookup returns CDR1 SGHRS and CDR2 YFSETQ. The CDR3 runs to 19 residues. The CDR3 is CASSFSTRRDEQNTGELFF. DNA for the CDR3: TGCGCCAGCAGCTTCTCCACGAGGCGGGACGAACAAAACACCGGGGAGCTGTTTTTT.

This clonotype was recorded once. The rearrangement uses TRBV20-1 and TRBJ1-4; no clear D. The CDR3 runs to 14 residues. Per germline, CDR1 DFQATT and CDR2 SNEGSKA (reference sequence). V gave up 4 bases and J gave up 1 base, with 10 bases separating them. The CDR3 loop is CSAIDRGTNEKLFF. CDR3 in DNA: TGCAGTGCTATTGACCGGGGAACTAATGAAAAACTGTTTTTT.

The CDR3 region is CASTTPGQGARFYEQYF. The CDR3, as DNA: TGTGCCAGCACCACCCCTGGACAGGGGGCGCGGTTCTACGAGCAGTACTTC. The chain carries TRBV28 and TRBJ2-7; 11 bases match TRBD1. Germline loops: CDR1 MDHEN, CDR2 SYDVKM. The CDR3 contains 17 residues. Trimming at V came to 7 bases and at J to 3 bases, leaving 14 bases not matched to a gene. Together with reference TRBV28 and TRBJ2-7, the CDR3 gives the full variable domain: DVKVTQSSRYLVKRTGEKVFLECVQDMDHENMFWYRQDPGLGLRLIYFSYDVKMKEKGDIPEGYSVSREKKERFSLILESASTNQTSMYLCASTTPGQGARFYEQYFGPGTRLTVT.

The CDR3 loop is CASSSTGGRYEKLFF. CDR3 DNA: TGTGCCAGCAGCTCAACAGGGGGACGATATGAAAAACTGTTTTTT. The chain joins TRBV9 to TRBJ1-4; 8 nucleotides line up with TRBD1. The V gene end was trimmed by 4 bases and the J gene end by 6 bases; junction bases not matched to a gene: 8. The CDR3 extends over 15 amino acids. Germline V gene lookup returns CDR1 SGDLS and CDR2 YYNGEE.

This clonotype came up once. V is TRBV5-6 and J is TRBJ2-3, with D perhaps TRBD2 (6 bases). The germline V gene has CDR1 SGHDT and CDR2 YYEEEE. Between the trimmed V and J ends, which lost 4 bases and 6 bases, there was a span of 21 bases. The CDR3 totals 16 residues. CDR3 region: CASSGDWGTRGDTQYF. The CDR3, as DNA: TGTGCCAGCAGCGGGGACTGGGGTACCAGAGGGGATACGCAGTATTTT.

The V and J genes are TRBV28 and TRBJ2-7; 10 nucleotides match TRBD1. V trimming: 6 bases; J trimming: 7 bases; junction bases outside the gene matches: 12. From germline, CDR1 is MDHEN and CDR2 SYDVKM. The CDR3 length is 15 residues. The DNA for the CDR3 is TGTGCCAGCAGGTTCCGGGACAGGGGTCCCGCGGAGCAGTACTTC. The encoded protein is CASRFRDRGPAEQYF.

The V and J genes are TRBV11-2 and TRBJ2-7; 7 positions match TRBD1. The junction had 15 bases not matched to a gene; V was cut back by 4 bases and J by 3 bases. Germline lookup yields CDR1 SGHAT and CDR2 FQNNGV. The CDR3 covers 17 residues. The CDR3 sequence is CASSSRSGTDVRYEQYF. CDR3 bases: TGTGCCAGCAGCTCAAGAAGTGGGACAGACGTACGCTACGAGCAGTACTTC.

This CDR3 is CASSLPKMGQGSSGANVLTF. The CDR3 DNA reads as TGTGCCAGCAGCTTACCGAAGATGGGACAGGGAAGCTCTGGGGCCAACGTCCTGACTTTC. The gene calls are TRBV11-1 and TRBJ2-6, with TRBD1 matching over 9 bases. Per germline, CDR1 SGHAT and CDR2 FQDESV (reference sequence). This CDR3 comprises 20 residues. V gave up 2 bases and J gave up 0 bases; unmatched junction bases: 11.

J is TRBJ2-3 and V is TRBV19; D is ambiguous. The CDR3 has 15 residues. Germline lookup yields CDR1 LNHDA and CDR2 SQIVND (reference sequence). With 3 bases removed from V and 3 bases from J, the gap between germline ends came to 13 bases. CDR3 residues: CASSIGRQATDTQYF. CDR3 bases: TGTGCCAGTAGTATTGGAAGGCAGGCTACAGATACGCAGTATTTT.

This chain connects TRBV18 to TRBJ2-5, with D uncertain. The V and J ends lost 3 bases and 4 bases respectively, with 15 bases between them. Germline V gene lookup returns CDR1 KGHSH and CDR2 LQKENI. CDR3 size: 15 residues. CDR3 DNA: TGTGCCAGCTCACCTCAGGACCCCCAAGGAGAGACCCAGTACTTC. As protein: CASSPQDPQGETQYF. Based on the CDR3 plus reference TRBV18 and TRBJ2-5, the full variable domain is NAGVMQNPRHLVRRRGQEARLRCSPMKGHSHVYWYRQLPEEGLKFMVYLQKENIIDESGMPKERFSAEFPKEGPSILRIQQVVRGDSAAYFCASSPQDPQGETQYFGPGTRLLVL.

The rearrangement links TRBV11-2 to TRBJ2-3, with 10 bases fitting TRBD2. This CDR3 region has 15 residues. The V segment lost 5 bases and the J segment 4 bases; nucleotides outside the gene matches: 6. The germline V gene has CDR1 SGHAT and CDR2 FQNNGV. The CDR3 DNA reads as TGTGCCAGCAGCCAGCTAGCGGGAGTAGCAGATACGCAGTATTTT. Protein: CASSQLAGVADTQYF.

This chain links TRBV24-1 with TRBJ2-1; 9 positions agree with TRBD2. Germline V lookup: CDR1 KGHDR, CDR2 SFDVKD. V gave up 6 bases and J gave up 3 bases; unmatched junction bases: 2. The CDR3 has 14 amino acids. The CDR3 here is CATSRLADYNEQFF. The CDR3 coding sequence is TGTGCCACCAGTCGACTAGCGGACTACAATGAGCAGTTCTTC.

The chain links TRBV6-1 to TRBJ2-2; possible D gene TRBD1, 5 bases. Trimming took off 6 bases at V and 0 bases at J, with 11 bases between the two ends. The CDR3 has 15 amino acids. Germline values: CDR1 MNHNS, CDR2 SASEGT. CDR3 region: CASRFQGANTGELFF. The CDR3 DNA follows: TGTGCCAGCAGGTTCCAGGGCGCGAACACCGGGGAGCTGTTTTTT.

The V gene is TRBV28, the J gene TRBJ1-1; 9 nucleotides match TRBD1. J lost 7 bases, V lost 3 bases, and 3 bases had no gene match. This CDR3 is 13 amino acids long. CDR1 is MDHEN and CDR2 is SYDVKM in the germline V gene. CDR3 residues: CASSFTGGVEAFF. As DNA, the CDR3 is TGTGCCAGCAGTTTCACAGGGGGCGTTGAAGCTTTCTTT.